Given below is one T cell receptor (beta chain) in context. Its antigen is unknown. Since a much larger clone is just one base distant, this may be a read error. The data originate from a study of tumor-infiltrating lymphocytes in primary liver carcinoma. For the study at large: Primary liver carcinomas in the patients were surgically resected.

This CDR3 is 15 amino acids long. Germline V gene data show CDR1 as SGHDT and CDR2 as YYEEEE. Blood RNA came from unsorted whole blood; germline DNA was also extracted. Chronic HBV infection was present in the patients, who were treatment-naive. Total RNA amounting to 500 ng was the source from which TCR beta cDNA was made with a constant-region primer. Libraries covering TCR beta were generated through three nested multiplex PCR rounds (using a slightly modified ARM-PCR). With TRBV1-TRBV30 forward primers and a C-beta reverse primer, the first two PCR rounds were run for approximately 10 cycles each. TCRdb re-called the multiplex PCR reads with MiXCR, one entry per CDR3 protein. The sample holds 190,000 or so distinct CDR3 sequences; approximately 65% are singletons and the top ten take around 7.1%. Broader study findings: Against blood, tumors held a significantly higher top-250-clone fraction (p = 0.039).

The chain combines TRBV5-6 with TRBJ2-2; no definite D call. Source material: peripheral blood. The sequence was collected from a woman aged 55-69 years with primary liver carcinoma and hepatitis B virus infection. CDR3 protein: CTSSFVPLNTGELFF. DNA for the CDR3: TGTACCAGCAGCTTCGTACCCCTGAACACCGGGGAGCTGTTTTTT.